This is a list of T cell receptor beta chains from one sample in a study of regulatory T cells in long-lasting Graves disease. MiXCR, run by TCRdb on the multiplex PCR reads, gives a single entry per CDR3 protein. The sample lists 390,000 or so distinct CDR3 sequences; roughly 23% were seen once. The sample in question was peripheral blood mononuclear cells (PBMCs), obtained when the disease was refractory, from a patient treated with antithyroid drugs. These receptors originate from a middle-aged woman with Graves disease. Both conserved end residues are part of each CDR3. A D gene is named only where the DNA matches it firmly. Size is stated for part of the rows, as once, few or many counts, or as a class when the clone is expanded.

d_gene: TRBD1
abundance: NA
j_gene: TRBJ2-2
v_gene: TRBV5-1
CDR3aa: CASSRPGQGARTGELFF
CDR3nt: TGCGCCAGCAGCCGACCGGGACAGGGGGCGAGAACCGGGGAGCTGTTTTTT

d_gene: NA
abundance: NA
j_gene: TRBJ1-6
v_gene: TRBV25-1
CDR3aa: CASSDSGASSPLHF
CDR3nt: TGTGCCAGCAGTGATTCCGGGGCCAGTTCACCCCTCCACTTT

d_gene: NA
abundance: many
j_gene: TRBJ1-6
v_gene: TRBV25-1
CDR3aa: CASPWFRWNSPLHF
CDR3nt: TGTGCCAGCCCCTGGTTTCGGTGGAATTCACCCCTCCACTTT

d_gene: NA
abundance: many
j_gene: TRBJ1-1
v_gene: TRBV29-1
CDR3aa: CSVELTANTEAFF
CDR3nt: TGCAGCGTTGAACTCACGGCGAACACTGAAGCTTTCTTT

d_gene: NA
abundance: NA
j_gene: TRBJ1-6
v_gene: TRBV24-1
CDR3aa: CATSDCLGYNSPLHF
CDR3nt: TGTGCCACCAGTGATTGCCTTGGATATAATTCACCCCTCCACTTT

d_gene: TRBD1
abundance: NA
j_gene: TRBJ2-5
v_gene: TRBV2
CDR3aa: CASSLRTGETQYF
CDR3nt: TGTGCCAGCAGCCTGCGGACAGGAGAGACCCAGTACTTC

d_gene: NA
abundance: many
j_gene: TRBJ1-5
v_gene: TRBV12-3/TRBV12-4
CDR3aa: CASSTRHLGNQPQHF
CDR3nt: TGTGCCAGCAGCACTAGACATTTGGGCAATCAGCCCCAGCATTTT

d_gene: NA
abundance: few
j_gene: TRBJ2-7
v_gene: TRBV4-2
CDR3aa: CASSLVGGTYEQYF
CDR3nt: TGTGCCAGCAGCTTGGTTGGGGGAACCTACGAGCAGTACTTC

d_gene: TRBD2
abundance: NA
j_gene: TRBJ2-2
v_gene: TRBV7-2
CDR3aa: CASSQTGTSGPGELFF
CDR3nt: TGTGCCAGCAGCCAGACAGGGACTAGCGGGCCCGGGGAGCTGTTTTTT

d_gene: TRBD2
abundance: many
j_gene: TRBJ2-7
v_gene: TRBV28
CDR3aa: CASSPTPSRDYQYEQYF
CDR3nt: TGTGCCAGCAGTCCAACTCCCTCTCGGGACTACCAATACGAGCAGTACTTC

d_gene: TRBD1
abundance: many
j_gene: TRBJ1-2
v_gene: TRBV7-9
CDR3aa: CASSFDRGGNYGYTF
CDR3nt: TGTGCCAGCAGCTTCGACAGGGGCGGCAACTATGGCTACACCTTC

d_gene: NA
abundance: few
j_gene: TRBJ2-2
v_gene: TRBV5-6
CDR3aa: CASSLGHNTGELFF
CDR3nt: TGTGCCAGCAGCTTGGGACACAACACCGGGGAGCTGTTTTTT

d_gene: NA
abundance: few
j_gene: TRBJ1-1
v_gene: TRBV19
CDR3aa: CASRTGLGNTEAFF
CDR3nt: TGTGCCAGCAGAACAGGACTGGGGAACACTGAAGCTTTCTTT

d_gene: TRBD1
abundance: many
j_gene: TRBJ2-7
v_gene: TRBV28
CDR3aa: CASRTPGQGAYEQYF
CDR3nt: TGTGCCAGCAGGACCCCGGGACAGGGGGCCTACGAGCAGTACTTC

d_gene: TRBD2
abundance: NA
j_gene: TRBJ2-2
v_gene: TRBV6-2/TRBV6-3
CDR3aa: CASSYPSGGELFF
CDR3nt: TGTGCCAGCAGTTACCCTAGCGGCGGGGAGCTGTTTTTT

d_gene: NA
abundance: many
j_gene: TRBJ1-2
v_gene: TRBV5-1
CDR3aa: CASSLISRGARSGYTF
CDR3nt: TGCGCCAGCAGCTTGATCAGTCGGGGGGCACGGAGCGGCTACACCTTC

d_gene: NA
abundance: many
j_gene: TRBJ2-4
v_gene: TRBV24-1
CDR3aa: CATSDLRGGDIQYF
CDR3nt: TGTGCCACCAGTGATTTGAGGGGTGGAGACATTCAGTACTTC

d_gene: TRBD1
abundance: many
j_gene: TRBJ2-5
v_gene: TRBV24-1
CDR3aa: CATSDWQGVETQYF
CDR3nt: TGTGCCACCAGTGATTGGCAGGGGGTGGAGACCCAGTACTTC

d_gene: NA
abundance: once
j_gene: TRBJ1-1
v_gene: TRBV4-2
CDR3aa: CASSQASATVNTEAFF
CDR3nt: TGTGCCAGCAGCCAAGCAAGCGCGACAGTGAACACTGAAGCTTTCTTT

d_gene: TRBD1
abundance: few
j_gene: TRBJ1-4
v_gene: TRBV7-9
CDR3aa: CASSPYRGLFRGNEKLFF
CDR3nt: TGTGCCAGCAGCCCTTACAGGGGCCTCTTCCGTGGTAATGAAAAACTGTTTTTT

d_gene: TRBD2
abundance: few
j_gene: TRBJ2-3
v_gene: TRBV9
CDR3aa: CASSAPGTSGSDTQYF
CDR3nt: TGTGCCAGCAGCGCTCCCGGGACTAGCGGGAGTGATACGCAGTATTTT

d_gene: NA
abundance: many
j_gene: TRBJ1-5
v_gene: TRBV12-3/TRBV12-4
CDR3aa: CASSPRTDYNQPQHF
CDR3nt: TGTGCCAGCAGTCCTCGGACAGACTACAATCAGCCCCAGCATTTT

d_gene: NA
abundance: NA
j_gene: TRBJ2-1
v_gene: TRBV6-1
CDR3aa: CASSWDGYNEQFF
CDR3nt: TGTGCCAGCAGCTGGGACGGGTACAATGAGCAGTTCTTC

d_gene: NA
abundance: many
j_gene: TRBJ2-7
v_gene: TRBV27
CDR3aa: CASSRWGNSYEQYF
CDR3nt: TGTGCCAGCAGCCGCTGGGGAAACTCCTACGAGCAGTACTTC

d_gene: NA
abundance: many
j_gene: TRBJ1-5
v_gene: TRBV2
CDR3aa: CASSGYSNQPQHF
CDR3nt: TGTGCCAGCAGTGGTTATAGCAATCAGCCCCAGCATTTT

d_gene: NA
abundance: few
j_gene: TRBJ1-2
v_gene: TRBV7-9
CDR3aa: CASSLAGQGPSYGYTF
CDR3nt: TGTGCCAGCAGCTTAGCGGGCCAGGGTCCCAGCTATGGCTACACCTTC

d_gene: NA
abundance: NA
j_gene: TRBJ2-3
v_gene: TRBV28
CDR3aa: CASSFLADWAPQYF
CDR3nt: TGTGCCAGCAGTTTTTTGGCGGACTGGGCTCCGCAGTATTTT

d_gene: NA
abundance: many
j_gene: TRBJ1-1
v_gene: TRBV9
CDR3aa: CASSVFAKNTEAFF
CDR3nt: TGTGCCAGCAGCGTATTCGCAAAGAACACTGAAGCTTTCTTT

d_gene: NA
abundance: many
j_gene: TRBJ1-1
v_gene: TRBV6-5
CDR3aa: CASSWLGGGNTEAFF
CDR3nt: TGTGCCAGCAGTTGGTTGGGGGGGGGGAACACTGAAGCTTTCTTT

d_gene: TRBD1
abundance: many
j_gene: TRBJ2-7
v_gene: TRBV28
CDR3aa: CASSTDRTGNYEQYF
CDR3nt: TGTGCCAGCAGTACGGACAGGACAGGGAACTACGAGCAGTACTTC

d_gene: NA
abundance: NA
j_gene: TRBJ1-5
v_gene: TRBV10-3
CDR3aa: CAISESIGSNQPQHF
CDR3nt: TGTGCCATCAGTGAGTCGATAGGGAGCAATCAGCCCCAGCATTTT

d_gene: TRBD1
abundance: many
j_gene: TRBJ2-5
v_gene: TRBV20-1
CDR3aa: CSARPGQPPRETQYF
CDR3nt: TGCAGTGCTCGTCCGGGACAGCCTCCCAGGGAGACCCAGTACTTC

d_gene: NA
abundance: once
j_gene: TRBJ2-7
v_gene: TRBV28
CDR3aa: CASSSQGKRTYEQYF
CDR3nt: TGTGCCAGCAGCTCCCAGGGGAAGAGGACCTACGAGCAGTACTTC

d_gene: NA
abundance: few
j_gene: TRBJ1-1
v_gene: TRBV27
CDR3aa: CASSFGGVGEAFF
CDR3nt: TGTGCCAGCAGTTTTGGGGGTGTCGGTGAAGCTTTCTTT

d_gene: TRBD1
abundance: NA
j_gene: TRBJ1-5
v_gene: TRBV19
CDR3aa: CASSIPGGNNQPQHF
CDR3nt: TGTGCCAGTAGTATCCCAGGGGGAAACAATCAGCCCCAGCATTTT

d_gene: TRBD2
abundance: many
j_gene: TRBJ2-2
v_gene: TRBV12-5
CDR3aa: CASGLTSGTSGELFF
CDR3nt: TGTGCTAGTGGTTTGACTAGCGGGACTTCCGGGGAGCTGTTTTTT

d_gene: NA
abundance: NA
j_gene: TRBJ2-1
v_gene: TRBV5-1
CDR3aa: CASSRRTGDSYNEQFF
CDR3nt: TGCGCCAGCAGCCGGAGGACGGGTGACTCCTACAATGAGCAGTTCTTC

d_gene: NA
abundance: many
j_gene: TRBJ1-1
v_gene: TRBV11-2
CDR3aa: CASSPVGGRMNTEAFF
CDR3nt: TGTGCCAGCAGCCCGGTAGGGGGGAGGATGAACACTGAAGCTTTCTTT

d_gene: NA
abundance: few
j_gene: TRBJ1-5
v_gene: TRBV20-1
CDR3aa: CSARDLYWVQPQHF
CDR3nt: TGCAGTGCTAGAGATCTCTACTGGGTCCAGCCCCAGCATTTT

d_gene: NA
abundance: once
j_gene: TRBJ1-4
v_gene: TRBV20-1
CDR3aa: CSARDVPGVEKLFF
CDR3nt: TGCAGTGCTAGAGATGTACCAGGGGTGGAAAAACTGTTTTTT